This TCR beta chain was profiled in a study of neurological immune-mediated disorders. Whole-study results and caveats: The most TCR clonal expansion was seen in HTLV-1-associated myelopathy, and the least was seen in multiple sclerosis, which fell below healthy controls.

A 10-nucleotide random UMI tagged transcripts in template-switch 5'RACE cDNA synthesis. TCRdb reanalysed the 5' RACE reads using MiXCR and keeps one entry per CDR3 protein. This table has 39,000 or so distinct CDR3 sequences, roughly 5% appearing once. This clonotype was observed many times. Its antigen is as yet unknown. V lost 3 bases to trimming and J lost 2 bases, with 12 bases between them. This CDR3 is 15 amino acids long. Germline V gives CDR1 SGHVS, CDR2 FQNEAQ. It was blood bank volunteers in Maryland, USA who made up the healthy controls. Each sorted-subset library came from some 1.1 million CD4+ or CD8+ T cells.

This TCR derives from a man aged 18 to 30 in good health. Sequencing was performed on CD4+ T cells from blood. The genes are TRBV7-8 and TRBJ2-3, with a possible D match to TRBD1 (6 bases). DNA for the CDR3: TGTGCCAGCAGCTTCACAGGGCCCCTCACAGATACGCAGTATTTT. Amino acids: CASSFTGPLTDTQYF. The full variable domain, in which reference TRBV7-8 and TRBJ2-3 provide the parts outside the CDR3, is GAGVSQSPRYKVAKRGQDVALRCDPISGHVSLFWYQQALGQGPEFLTYFQNEAQLDKSGLPSDRFFAERPEGSVSTLKIQRTQQEDSAVYLCASSFTGPLTDTQYFGPGTRLTVL.